This TCR beta chain was profiled in a study of blood T cells in healthy people across ages. The use of a sample-barcoded 5' primer and a J-beta primer mix characterized a second PCR of roughly 6 to 11 cycles. With 12 random nucleotides, a template-switch adaptor tagged each individual cDNA molecule. In TCRdb, the 5' RACE reads were re-called with MiXCR into one record per CDR3 protein. This sample carries about 970,000 distinct CDR3 sequences, 45% to 60% of them seen once, and the ten largest clones take around a fifth. General observations from the study: As age increased, TCR beta diversity per million T cells fell in a roughly linear fashion. Donor CMV status was unknown, possibly confounding expanded clonotype changes.

The CDR3 is made up of 12 amino acids. V lost 6 bases, J lost 9 bases, and 4 bases stayed unmatched. CDR1 is DFQATT and CDR2 is SNEGSKA in the germline V gene (reference sequence). Per sample, no less than 5.5 micrograms of total RNA were extracted. On this clonotype itself: Its target is not known.

The chain carries TRBV20-1 and TRBJ2-1; TRBD2 agrees at 11 bases. The sequenced sample was blood. This receptor was obtained from a woman aged 60 to 75 in good health. The CDR3 protein is CSAPLAGVEQFF. CDR3 coding DNA: TGCAGTGCCCCACTAGCGGGAGTTGAGCAGTTCTTC.